This T cell receptor beta chain was sequenced in a study of regulatory T cells in long-lasting Graves disease. This clonotype has at least ten counts. Its target is not known. General study findings and limits: Persistent patients shared thousands of public clonotypes among themselves. Newly diagnosed patients shared fewer, at around 970. Persistent Graves' patients showed a TCR diversity that was lower than that of newly diagnosed ones.

The time point is: persistent/refractory GD, antithyroid drugs over 5 years with positive TRAb. PBMCs provided the RNA from which the TCR library was made. Combining iRepertoire HTBI primers with Arm-PCR of CDR3 regions, the authors built TCR beta libraries. Source study methods: Overall, samples carried approximately 60 TRBV and 13 to 15 TRBJ segments. TCRdb redid the calling of the multiplex PCR reads with MiXCR, one entry per CDR3 protein. It is TCRdb's table, rather than the study itself, that gives the V and J calls and clone size. The table lists 310,000 or so distinct CDR3 sequences, about 20% of them singletons. The source material was peripheral blood mononuclear cells (PBMCs), sampled when the disease was refractory, from a patient treated with antithyroid drugs. The clonotype originates from a female donor with Graves disease.

CDR3 in amino acids: CASSFHGNSYEQYF. CDR3 DNA sequence: TGTGCCAGCAGTTTCCACGGAAACTCCTACGAGCAGTACTTC. The J gene is TRBJ2-7, the V gene TRBV28; D gene uncertain. The V gene's germline CDR1 is MDHEN and CDR2 SYDVKM. Trimming removed 3 bases from V and 0 bases from J, with 9 bases in between. CDR3 size: 14 residues. Full variable domain (remainder filled in from reference TRBV28 and TRBJ2-7): DVKVTQSSRYLVKRTGEKVFLECVQDMDHENMFWYRQDPGLGLRLIYFSYDVKMKEKGDIPEGYSVSREKKERFSLILESASTNQTSMYLCASSFHGNSYEQYFGPGTRLTVT.